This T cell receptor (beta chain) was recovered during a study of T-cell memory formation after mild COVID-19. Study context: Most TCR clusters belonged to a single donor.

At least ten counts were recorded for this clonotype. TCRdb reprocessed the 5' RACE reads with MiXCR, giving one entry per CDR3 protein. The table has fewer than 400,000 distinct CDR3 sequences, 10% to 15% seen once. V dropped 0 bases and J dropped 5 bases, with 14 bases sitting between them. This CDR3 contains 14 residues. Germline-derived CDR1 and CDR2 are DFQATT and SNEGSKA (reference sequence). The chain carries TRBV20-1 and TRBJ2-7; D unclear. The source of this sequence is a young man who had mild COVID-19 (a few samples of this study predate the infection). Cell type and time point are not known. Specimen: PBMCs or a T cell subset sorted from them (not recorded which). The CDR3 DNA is TGCAGTGCTAGAGATTTCAGGTCTCGGGACGAGCAGTACTTC. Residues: CSARDFRSRDEQYF.